A single sample is the source of the 25 T cell receptor beta chains below, sequenced in a study of PD-1 blockade in classical Hodgkin lymphoma. Produced via immunoSEQ multiplex PCR; TCRdb's table is partial and in-frame only. The sample has 43,000 or so clones; approximately 91% are singletons. Relapses following autologous stem cell transplantation were seen in all patients, with brentuximab vedotin exposure varying. This specimen was peripheral blood mononuclear cells (PBMCs), taken at baseline. The source is a human donor with classical Hodgkin lymphoma.

This clone was recorded a few times. Other DNA sequences in this sample translate to the same CDR3. The chain recombines TRBV5-1 with TRBJ1-1; D perhaps matches TRBD1 (5 bases). The CDR3 has 14 residues. CDR1 and CDR2 from the germline V gene are SGHRS and YFSETQ. Trimming pared 5 bases from V and 1 base from J, leaving 12 bases between. CDR3 nucleotide sequence: TGCGCCAGCAGTTCCGGACAACCGAACACTGAAGCTTTCTTT. This gives the protein CASSSGQPNTEAFF.

The chain is built from TRBV27 and TRBJ2-7, with D perhaps matching TRBD1 (6 bases). V dropped 4 bases and J dropped 2 bases, with 9 bases sitting between them. This CDR3 spans 13 amino acids. In germline, CDR1 is MNHEY, CDR2 SMNVEV (reference sequence). The CDR3 protein is CASSSGQPYEQYF. CDR3 sequence (DNA): TGTGCCAGCAGTTCCGGACAGCCCTACGAGCAGTACTTC.

The rearrangement uses TRBV6-4 and TRBJ2-2, with 8 nucleotides matching TRBD1. The germline CDR1 and CDR2 sequences are MRHNA and SNTAGT. The CDR3 sequence is 14 residues long. The trim removed 8 bases at V and 5 bases at J, leaving 7 bases unmatched. The CDR3 region is CASGSQGATGELFF. As DNA, the CDR3 is TGTGCCAGCGGAAGTCAGGGGGCAACCGGGGAGCTGTTTTTT.

This chain joins TRBV14 and TRBJ1-1; D uncertain. The CDR3 extends over 15 amino acids. From germline, CDR1 is SGHDN and CDR2 FVKESK. Trimming shortened V by 4 bases and J by 4 bases, and 16 bases separated the two germline ends. CDR3 nucleotides: TGTGCCAGCAGCCCTTCCGGGATCCTCGGCACTGAAGCTTTCTTT. Residues: CASSPSGILGTEAFF.

This chain links TRBV10-2 with TRBJ2-5, with TRBD1 matching over 9 bases. This CDR3 has 15 amino acids. Losses at the gene ends were 6 bases for V and 4 bases for J; bases not matched to a gene: 9. CDR1 is WSHSY and CDR2 is SAAADI in the germline V gene. Written as DNA, the CDR3 is TGCGCCAGCAGGAGAGGACAGGGGAGTTCAGAGACCCAGTACTTC. Residues: CASRRGQGSSETQYF.

A single count supports this clone. This chain links TRBV5-1 with TRBJ1-1; D might be TRBD1 (6 bases). Germline CDR1 reads SGHRS; CDR2 reads YFSETQ. The length of the CDR3 is 14 residues. Trimming took 0 bases from V and 5 from J, leaving 11 bases between them. The CDR3 nucleotides read TGCGCCAGCAGCTTGGTCGTAGGGGGGACTGAAGCTTTCTTT. Translated, it gives CASSLVVGGTEAFF.

The chain is built from TRBV28 and TRBJ1-2; D might be TRBD1 (6 bases). Per germline, CDR1 MDHEN and CDR2 SYDVKM. CDR3 size: 14 residues. Between the trimmed V and J ends, which lost 5 bases and 4 bases, there was a span of 14 bases. The CDR3 loop is CASSPRGGTYGYTF. CDR3 nucleotide sequence: TGTGCCAGCAGTCCCAGGGGAGGCACCTATGGCTACACCTTC.

The chain is built from TRBV2 and TRBJ2-3, with 9 bases lining up with TRBD2. V lost 7 bases to trimming and J lost 1 base; unmatched junction nucleotides: 9. The CDR3 is made up of 16 amino acids. Germline assignment: CDR1 SNHLY and CDR2 FYNNEI. This CDR3 reads CASTSGTHRGTDTQYF. CDR3 in DNA: TGTGCCAGCACTAGCGGGACCCACCGGGGCACAGATACGCAGTATTTT.

The chain links TRBV28 to TRBJ1-2; 8 nucleotides align to TRBD1. CDR3 length: 13 residues. The ends lost 4 bases at V and 4 bases at J; junction bases unmatched: 2. CDR1 and CDR2 (germline): MDHEN, SYDVKM. The CDR3 here is CASSSTGAYGYTF. DNA for the CDR3: TGTGCCAGCAGTTCGACAGGGGCCTATGGCTACACCTTC.

The chain combines TRBV7-6 with TRBJ2-7; TRBD2 is a possible D gene (6 bases). Germline CDR1 and CDR2: SGHVS and FNYEAQ. Trimming shortened V by 5 bases and J by 7 bases, and 12 bases separated the two germline ends. This CDR3 is 12 amino acids long. The CDR3 sequence is CASSPTGREQYF. CDR3 sequence (DNA): TGTGCCAGCAGCCCCACGGGGAGGGAGCAGTACTTC.

This clone was seen a handful of times. V gene TRBV7-6 combines with J gene TRBJ1-4; 9 nucleotides match TRBD1. V gave up 2 bases and J gave up 8 bases; unmatched junction bases: 9. Germline V CDR1 and CDR2: SGHVS, FNYEAQ. This CDR3 spans 16 amino acids. The CDR3 reads CASSLRQGGSEEKLFF. Written as DNA, the CDR3 is TGTGCCAGCAGCTTAAGACAGGGGGGATCGGAAGAAAAACTGTTTTTT.

The chain uses TRBV6-5 and TRBJ1-5; 11 bases are a match to TRBD1. Germline CDR1 MNHEY, CDR2 SVGAGI. Trimming took 6 bases from V and 1 from J; bases not matched to a gene: 2. There are 15 residues in the CDR3. Written as DNA, the CDR3 is TGTGCCAGCAGGCGGGACAGGGGGAGCAATCAGCCCCAGCATTTT. Its translation is CASRRDRGSNQPQHF.

The chain combines TRBV29-1 with TRBJ2-3; D remains unclear. This CDR3 has 13 amino acids. V lost 2 bases, J lost 4 bases, and 10 bases lay in between. Germline values: CDR1 SQVTM, CDR2 ANQGSEA. The CDR3 region has the DNA TGCAGCGTTGAAAGCCGACACTCAGATACGCAGTATTTT. Its protein is CSVESRHSDTQYF.

V gene TRBV9 combines with J gene TRBJ2-2, with D maybe TRBD2 (6 bases). CDR3 length: 14 residues. The germline CDR1 and CDR2 sequences are SGDLS and YYNGEE. Trimming shortened V by 0 bases and J by 5 bases, and 8 bases separated the two germline ends. CDR3: CASSVGGGTGELFF. CDR3 nucleotides: TGTGCCAGCAGCGTAGGTGGGGGGACCGGGGAGCTGTTTTTT.

The chain employs TRBV10-3 and TRBJ1-1; maybe TRBD1 (6 bases). There are 13 residues in the CDR3. V gave up 0 bases and J gave up 6 bases, with 8 bases separating them. Germline-derived CDR1 and CDR2 are ENHRY and SYGVKD. The DNA for the CDR3 is TGTGCCATCAGTGAGTCTGGGGGCCCTGAAGCTTTCTTT. Encoded protein: CAISESGGPEAFF.

In its sample, this clone was seen once. The rearrangement joins TRBV4-3 to TRBJ2-7; D gene unclear. Germline V gene data show CDR1 as LGHNA and CDR2 as YSLEER. The CDR3 runs 13 residues. Trimming pared 0 bases from V and 3 bases from J, leaving 6 bases between. CDR3 sequence: CASSQDKGYEQYF. The DNA of the CDR3 is TGCGCCAGCAGCCAAGATAAGGGCTACGAGCAGTACTTC.

The rearrangement links TRBV6-4 to TRBJ2-2; no definite D call. Per germline, CDR1 MRHNA and CDR2 SNTAGT. The CDR3 has 15 amino acids. The V gene lost 3 bases and the J gene lost 6 bases, with 14 bases spanning the gap. The chain's CDR3 is CASSDHTTAPGELFF. The DNA for the CDR3 is TGTGCCAGCAGTGATCACACCACAGCGCCCGGGGAGCTGTTTTTT.

The chain has TRBV10-3 and TRBJ2-2; 9 nucleotides agree with TRBD1. Germline values: CDR1 ENHRY, CDR2 SYGVKD. Trimming at V came to 10 bases and at J to 7 bases, leaving 7 bases not matched to a gene. This CDR3 region has 13 residues. This chain's CDR3 is CATRDRVVGELFF. The CDR3 DNA reads TGTGCCACCAGGGACAGGGTGGTCGGGGAGCTGTTTTTT.

This clone was observed a single time. The rearrangement uses TRBV5-1 and TRBJ1-4; D not certain. Germline-derived CDR1 and CDR2 are SGHRS and YFSETQ. The V end was cut by 3 bases, the J end by 4 bases, with 10 bases between. This CDR3 contains 14 residues. CDR3 DNA sequence: TGCGCCAGCAGCTCGGACGGGTATAATGAAAAACTGTTTTTT. As protein: CASSSDGYNEKLFF.

The chain recombines TRBV27 with TRBJ2-3; TRBD1 aligns across 7 bases. CDR3 length: 15 amino acids. Germline values: CDR1 MNHEY, CDR2 SMNVEV (reference sequence). Trimming took 3 bases from V and 2 from J; bases not matched to a gene: 5. In DNA form, the CDR3 reads TGTGCCAGCAGTTTTTACAGGGGCCTCACAGATACGCAGTATTTT. As protein: CASSFYRGLTDTQYF.

This clone was counted once. The rearrangement joins TRBV6-6 to TRBJ1-3; the D gene is possibly TRBD1 (5 bases). Germline V lookup: CDR1 MNHNY, CDR2 SVGAGI (reference sequence). V was shortened by 6 bases and J by 0 bases, with 9 bases between the two germline ends. This CDR3 is built from 14 residues. The CDR3 coding sequence is TGTGCCAGCAGCCGACAGAGCTCTGGAAACACCATATATTTT. It is translated as CASSRQSSGNTIYF.

This sequence joins TRBV5-6 and TRBJ1-1; TRBD1 matches at 7 bases. Trimming cost V 3 bases and J 1 base; bases outside gene matches: 6. CDR3 length: 15 residues. Germline V gives CDR1 SGHDT, CDR2 YYEEEE. CDR3 DNA sequence: TGTGCCAGCAGCTACGGACAGGACGGGAACACTGAAGCTTTCTTT. The encoded protein is CASSYGQDGNTEAFF. Full variable domain (rest looked up from reference TRBV5-6 and TRBJ1-1): DAGVTQSPTHLIKTRGQQVTLRCSPKSGHDTVSWYQQALGQGPQFIFQYYEEEERQRGNFPDRFSGHQFPNYSSELNVNALLLGDSALYLCASSYGQDGNTEAFFGQGTRLTVV.

The count of this clone is one. The J gene is TRBJ2-1, the V gene TRBV5-6, with D unresolved. Germline-derived CDR1 and CDR2 are SGHDT and YYEEEE. Trimming removed 3 bases from V and 10 bases from J, with 11 bases in between. The CDR3 is 12 amino acids. CDR3 sequence (DNA): TGTGCCAGCAGCTGGCTAGTCTCCGAGCAGTTCTTC. It codes for CASSWLVSEQFF.

The chain uses TRBV5-4 and TRBJ2-2; no firm D call. CDR3 length: 13 residues. The germline V and J ends were trimmed by 4 bases and 1 base, with 5 bases remaining between them. CDR1 is SGHNT and CDR2 is YYREEE in the germline V gene (reference sequence). The CDR3 DNA reads as TGTGCCAGCAGCGCGAGGAACACCGGGGAGCTGTTTTTT. Encoded protein: CASSARNTGELFF.

This clone was detected only once. J is TRBJ2-3 and V is TRBV9, with 9 bases fitting TRBD2. The length of the CDR3 is 15 residues. Trimming took 0 bases from V and 5 from J; bases not matched to a gene: 4. Germline V CDR1 and CDR2: SGDLS, YYNGEE. CDR3 DNA sequence: TGTGCCAGCAGCGTAGGGCGGGAGGGCCTAGATACGCAGTATTTT. As protein: CASSVGREGLDTQYF.